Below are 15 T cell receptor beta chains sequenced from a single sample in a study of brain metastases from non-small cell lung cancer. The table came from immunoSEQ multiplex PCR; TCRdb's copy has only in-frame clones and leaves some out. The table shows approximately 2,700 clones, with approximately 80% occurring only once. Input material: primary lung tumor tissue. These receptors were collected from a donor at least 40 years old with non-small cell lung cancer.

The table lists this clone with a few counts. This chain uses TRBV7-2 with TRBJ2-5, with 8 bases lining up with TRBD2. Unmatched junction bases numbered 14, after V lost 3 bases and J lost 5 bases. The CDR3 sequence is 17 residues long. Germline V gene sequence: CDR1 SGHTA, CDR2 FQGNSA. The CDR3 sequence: CASSFTAGGTLRETQYF. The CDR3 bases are TGTGCCAGCAGCTTTACTGCGGGAGGAACCTTAAGGGAGACCCAGTACTTC.

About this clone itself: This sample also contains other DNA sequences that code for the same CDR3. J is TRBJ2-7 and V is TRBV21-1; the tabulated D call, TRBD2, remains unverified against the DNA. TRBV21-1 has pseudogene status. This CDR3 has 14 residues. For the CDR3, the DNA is TGTGCCAGTAGCAATCGACTAGCCTCTTACGAGCAGTACTTC. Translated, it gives CASSNRLASYEQYF.

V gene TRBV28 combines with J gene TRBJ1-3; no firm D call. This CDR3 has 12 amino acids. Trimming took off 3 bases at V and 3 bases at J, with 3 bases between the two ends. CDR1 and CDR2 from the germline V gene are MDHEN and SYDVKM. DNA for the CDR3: TGTGCCAGCAGTTTTTATGGAAACACCATATATTTT. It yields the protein CASSFYGNTIYF. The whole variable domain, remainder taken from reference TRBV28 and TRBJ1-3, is DVKVTQSSRYLVKRTGEKVFLECVQDMDHENMFWYRQDPGLGLRLIYFSYDVKMKEKGDIPEGYSVSREKKERFSLILESASTNQTSMYLCASSFYGNTIYFGEGSWLTVV.

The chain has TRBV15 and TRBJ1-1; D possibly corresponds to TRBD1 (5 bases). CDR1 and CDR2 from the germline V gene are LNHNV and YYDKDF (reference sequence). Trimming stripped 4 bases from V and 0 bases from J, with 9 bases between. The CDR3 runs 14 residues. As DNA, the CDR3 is TGTGCCACCAGCATCCCAGGGCTGAACACTGAAGCTTTCTTT. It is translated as CATSIPGLNTEAFF.

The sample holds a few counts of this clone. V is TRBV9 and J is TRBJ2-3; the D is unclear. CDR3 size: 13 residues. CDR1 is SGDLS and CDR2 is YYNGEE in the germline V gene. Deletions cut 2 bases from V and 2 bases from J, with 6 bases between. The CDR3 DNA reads TGTGCCAGCAGCGTTAGTATCACAGATACGCAGTATTTT. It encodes CASSVSITDTQYF.

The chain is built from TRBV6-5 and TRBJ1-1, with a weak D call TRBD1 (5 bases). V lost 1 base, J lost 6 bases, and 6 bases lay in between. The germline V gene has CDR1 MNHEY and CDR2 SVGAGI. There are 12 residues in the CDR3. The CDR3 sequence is CASSYLGAEAFF. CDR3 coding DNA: TGTGCCAGCAGTTACTTGGGGGCTGAAGCTTTCTTT.

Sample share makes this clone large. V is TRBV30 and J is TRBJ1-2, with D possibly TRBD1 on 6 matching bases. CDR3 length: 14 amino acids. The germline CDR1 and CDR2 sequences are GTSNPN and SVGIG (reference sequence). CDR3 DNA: TGTGCGTTTCGACGGACAGACCTTCTTGATGGCTACACCTTC. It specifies CAFRRTDLLDGYTF.

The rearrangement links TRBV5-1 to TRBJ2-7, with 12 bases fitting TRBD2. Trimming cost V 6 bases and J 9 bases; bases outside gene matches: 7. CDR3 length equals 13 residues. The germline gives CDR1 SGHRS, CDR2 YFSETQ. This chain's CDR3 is CASTLAGGMVQYF. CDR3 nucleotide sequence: TGCGCCAGCACACTAGCGGGAGGTATGGTGCAGTACTTC.

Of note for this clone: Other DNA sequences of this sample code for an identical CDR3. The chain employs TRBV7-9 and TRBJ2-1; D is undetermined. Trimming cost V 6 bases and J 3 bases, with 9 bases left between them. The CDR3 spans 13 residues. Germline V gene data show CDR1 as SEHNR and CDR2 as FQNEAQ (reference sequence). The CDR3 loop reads CASSWADYNEQFF. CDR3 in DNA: TGTGCCAGCAGTTGGGCAGACTACAATGAGCAGTTCTTC. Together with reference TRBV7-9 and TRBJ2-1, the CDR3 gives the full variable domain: DTGVSQNPRHKITKRGQNVTFRCDPISEHNRLYWYRQTLGQGPEFLTYFQNEAQLEKSRLLSDRFSAERPKGSFSTLEIQRTEQGDSAMYLCASSWADYNEQFFGPGTRLTVL.

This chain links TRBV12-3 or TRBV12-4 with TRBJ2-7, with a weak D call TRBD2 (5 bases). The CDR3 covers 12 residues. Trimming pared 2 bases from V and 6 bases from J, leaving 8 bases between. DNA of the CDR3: TGTGCCAGCAGTTTAACTAGTTTCGAGCAGTACTTC. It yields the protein CASSLTSFEQYF.

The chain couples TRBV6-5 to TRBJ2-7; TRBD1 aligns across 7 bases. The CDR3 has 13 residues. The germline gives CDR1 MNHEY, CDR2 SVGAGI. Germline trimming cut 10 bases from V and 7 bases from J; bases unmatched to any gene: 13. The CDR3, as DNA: TGTGCCACCGAGGGACAGCACCCAGGGGAGCAGTACTTC. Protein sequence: CATEGQHPGEQYF.

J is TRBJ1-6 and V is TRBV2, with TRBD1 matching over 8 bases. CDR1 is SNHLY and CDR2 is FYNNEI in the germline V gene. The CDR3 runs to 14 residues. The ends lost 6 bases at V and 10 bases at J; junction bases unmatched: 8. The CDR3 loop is CASRRETGGSPLHF. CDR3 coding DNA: TGTGCCAGCAGGCGGGAAACAGGGGGGTCACCCCTCCACTTT.

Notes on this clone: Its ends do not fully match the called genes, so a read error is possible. CDR3: CASSASTVNTETFF. The CDR3, as DNA: TGTGCCAGCAGTGCGTCGACAGTTAACACTGAAACTTTCTTT. The chain uses TRBV25-1 and TRBJ1-1, with a possible D match to TRBD1 (5 bases). The CDR3 has 14 residues. Germline-derived CDR1 and CDR2 are MGHDK and SYGVNS.

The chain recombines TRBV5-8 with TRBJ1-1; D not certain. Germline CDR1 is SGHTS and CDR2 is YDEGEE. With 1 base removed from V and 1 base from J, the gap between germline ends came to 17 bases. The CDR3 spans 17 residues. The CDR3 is CASSLQFSVRTNTEAFF. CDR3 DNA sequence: TGTGCCAGCAGCTTGCAGTTTTCCGTGAGGACGAACACTGAAGCTTTCTTT. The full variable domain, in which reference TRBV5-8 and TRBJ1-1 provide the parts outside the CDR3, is EAGVTQSPTHLIKTRGQQATLRCSPISGHTSVYWYQQALGLGLQFLLWYDEGEERNRGNFPPRFSGRQFPNYSSELNVNALELEDSALYLCASSLQFSVRTNTEAFFGQGTRLTVV.

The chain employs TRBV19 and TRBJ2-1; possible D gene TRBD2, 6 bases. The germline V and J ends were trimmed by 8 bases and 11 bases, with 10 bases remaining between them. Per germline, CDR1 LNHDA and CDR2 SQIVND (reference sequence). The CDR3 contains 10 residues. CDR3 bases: TGTGCCAGTGGGGAGGTCAAGCAGTTCTTC. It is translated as CASGEVKQFF.